This T cell receptor beta chain was captured in a study of OX40 agonist ivuxolimab in advanced cancers. For the study at large: The diagnoses of dose-escalation patients were hepatocellular carcinoma, melanoma, renal cell or head and neck cancer.

The CDR3 is made up of 14 amino acids. CDR1 is MNHNS, CDR2 SASEGT, per germline. With respect to this clone: Its specificity is unknown.

Data came from immunoSEQ multiplex PCR; TCRdb stores just in-frame clones and leaves some out. The table has 21,000 or so clones, around 83% seen once. Regarding the study as a whole: Among the lowest peripheral clonal expansion occurred in 0.1-3.0 mg/kg partial responders.

This specimen consisted of CD4+ or CD8+ T cells sorted from blood, obtained in a trial of the OX40 agonist ivuxolimab. This TCR was sampled from an adult with an advanced solid tumor such as melanoma, head and neck, liver or kidney cancer. The V and J genes are TRBV6-1 and TRBJ2-2; 13 bases line up with TRBD2. The CDR3, as DNA: TGTGCAGGACTAGCGGGGGTGGGCACCGGGGAGCTGTTTTTT. This codes for CAGLAGVGTGELFF.